This record concerns one TCR beta chain sequence. What it recognizes is unknown. V gave up 0 bases and J gave up 2 bases, with 10 bases separating them. In germline, CDR1 is MDHEN, CDR2 SYDVKM. This CDR3 has 15 residues. The data derive from a study of cytomegalovirus exposure and HLA in healthy donors. Study-wide results and caveats: Certain indistinguishable V segments, among them TRBV6-2 and TRBV6-3, were excluded.

In the PCR, 60 Vbeta and 13 Jbeta primers were used. Sequencing was performed with immunoSEQ multiplex PCR; in TCRdb, only in-frame clones are kept and a portion is missing. The data contain some 130,000 clones, approximately 74% of them singletons. The sequence was collected from a male donor in good health and CMV-seronegative. The chain joins TRBV28 to TRBJ1-2; D perhaps matches TRBD1 (6 bases). The source material was PBMCs. CDR3 sequence: CASSLWGTTNYGYTF. CDR3 nucleotide sequence: TGTGCCAGCAGTTTATGGGGGACAACCAACTATGGCTACACCTTC.